These T cell receptor beta chains were read from a single sample in a study of blood T cell repertoires in COVID-19. Measured with immunoSEQ multiplex PCR; TCRdb has only the in-frame clones, and not every one. The sample holds 100,000 to 150,000 clones; around two thirds are singletons and the top ten take about 2.2%. Input material: peripheral blood. Receptors were obtained from a woman in her 70s with acute or convalescent COVID-19. Both conserved end residues are part of each CDR3.

V gene: TRBV2
CDR3 protein: CARQQGTYEQYF

V gene: TRBV19
CDR3 protein: CASSLQQGSTGELFF

V gene: TRBV15
CDR3 protein: CATWSSRDRGTNEQFF

V gene: TRBV30
CDR3 protein: CAWRRTGGTGELFF

V gene: TRBV6-1
CDR3 protein: CASSEARGPSGNQPQHF

V gene: TRBV11-2
CDR3 protein: CASSPDTNYGYTF

V gene: TRBV11-2
CDR3 protein: CASSLRSRGEQYF

V gene: TRBV3-1/TRBV3-2
CDR3 protein: CASSQEKQGWPLHF

V gene: TRBV11-3
CDR3 protein: CASSLTGAQETQYF

V gene: TRBV10-2
CDR3 protein: CASYEGAAGNTGELFF

V gene: TRBV6-6
CDR3 protein: CASSRTSDNSVSHEQFF

V gene: TRBV15
CDR3 protein: CATSSRLAGNLREQFF

V gene: TRBV5-1
CDR3 protein: CASSSQGALNEKLFF

V gene: TRBV7-9
CDR3 protein: CASSLEGTGFYNEQFF

V gene: TRBV15
CDR3 protein: CATSTGAFYEQYF

V gene: TRBV9
CDR3 protein: CASSGGRAGTEAFF

V gene: TRBV19
CDR3 protein: CASSRGRLIYTEAFF

V gene: TRBV7-9
CDR3 protein: CASSLAGGQAARGEQYF

V gene: TRBV6-5
CDR3 protein: CASSRGGANSPLHF

V gene: TRBV19
CDR3 protein: CASSIAWRYEQYF

V gene: TRBV19
CDR3 protein: CASSITGRETQYF

V gene: TRBV13
CDR3 protein: CASSQTSGRVTNEQFF

V gene: TRBV5-1
CDR3 protein: CASSGRQNTGELFF

V gene: TRBV7-8
CDR3 protein: CASSLGREYYNEQFF

V gene: TRBV7-2
CDR3 protein: CASSFQDRAEAFF

V gene: TRBV2
CDR3 protein: CATSRQGYEQYF

V gene: TRBV28
CDR3 protein: CASSLATGTGVYGYTF

V gene: TRBV7-9
CDR3 protein: CASSLLADEQFF

V gene: TRBV3-1/TRBV3-2
CDR3 protein: CASSPSSALAGVTGELFF

V gene: TRBV10-3
CDR3 protein: CATRTGRGSGANVLTF

V gene: TRBV10-3
CDR3 protein: CAISESTRGEGLSEQFF

V gene: TRBV6-2/TRBV6-3
CDR3 protein: CASSYGGENTEAFF

V gene: TRBV10-2
CDR3 protein: CASSESTGTGDHEQYF

V gene: TRBV5-4
CDR3 protein: CASSSGGQREKLFF

V gene: TRBV5-1
CDR3 protein: CASSGAGVSYNEQFF

V gene: TRBV19
CDR3 protein: CASRRTVEAFF

V gene: TRBV4-3
CDR3 protein: CASSPQGEKLFF

V gene: TRBV28
CDR3 protein: CASSFPGIQPQHF

V gene: TRBV7-2
CDR3 protein: CASSRTTGDKAPLHF

V gene: TRBV7-9
CDR3 protein: CASSLQGSNEKLFF

V gene: TRBV7-2
CDR3 protein: CASSLFTGMSVETQYF

V gene: TRBV19
CDR3 protein: CASSIIAGFTDTQYF

V gene: TRBV24-1
CDR3 protein: CATSESAGAPEQFF

V gene: TRBV13
CDR3 protein: CASSLRGGSGYTF

V gene: TRBV18
CDR3 protein: CASSPPSGQGVSLHF

V gene: TRBV24-1
CDR3 protein: CATSVKDTQYF

V gene: TRBV7-8
CDR3 protein: CASSLGQGQRERNQPQHF

V gene: TRBV16
CDR3 protein: CASSQDREMNTEAFF